This T cell receptor (beta chain) was recorded in a study of cytomegalovirus exposure and HLA in healthy donors. Notes on the study in general: For cytomegalovirus status, the classifier reportedly gave diagnoses with high specificity and sensitivity. CMV serostatus was the only recorded immune exposure for donors.

Amplification used 60 Vbeta primers and 13 Jbeta primers. Assay used: immunoSEQ multiplex PCR; TCRdb lists only in-frame clones, some missing. Seen in this sample are 190,000 or so clones; the ten most common clones hold less than 0.9%. Of note for this clone: The antigen remains undetermined.

The sequence was collected from a boy aged 10-17 years in good health and CMV-seronegative. Sequenced sample: PBMCs.

The CDR3 here is CASSLMAGPQYEQYF. CDR3 sequence (DNA): TGTGCCAGCAGCTTAATGGCAGGGCCCCAATACGAGCAGTACTTC. The V call is TRBV7-3, the J call TRBJ2-7; perhaps TRBD1 as D (5 bases). This CDR3 region has 15 residues. From germline, CDR1 is SGHTA and CDR2 FQGTGA. Between the trimmed V and J ends, which lost 1 base and 4 bases, there was a span of 14 bases.